Below, one TCR beta chain is given with its context. Its antigen is unknown. The data belong to a study of type 1 and type 2 diabetes patients. Study-wide background: From PBMCs, CD4+ and CD8+ T cells were isolated by magnetic microbeads. Notes on the study in general: Type 2 diabetes patients had few highly-expanded CD4+ clones, median one.

V was pared by 9 bases and J by 5 bases, with 14 bases between. Germline V lookup: CDR1 SNHLY, CDR2 FYNNEI. CDR3 length: 12 residues. Amplification started from genomic DNA. Amplification of the beta chain CDR3 used 30 forward and 13 reverse multiplex primers. TCRdb recomputed calls from the multiplex PCR reads with MiXCR, one row per CDR3 protein. The sample includes 250,000 or so distinct CDR3 sequences, more than 45% of them seen just once. The clonotype was recovered from a man in his late teens or twenties with type 2 diabetes. The sequenced sample was peripheral blood mononuclear cells (PBMCs). The V gene is TRBV2, the J gene TRBJ2-7, with D possibly TRBD2 on 5 matching bases. The CDR3: CASGRESHEQYF. The CDR3 coding sequence is TGTGCCAGTGGCCGGGAATCCCACGAGCAGTACTTC.